This TCR beta chain was captured in a study of blood T cell repertoires in COVID-19. Study details: PBMCs, B-cell-depleted T cells, or T cells were the source of the cDNA or gDNA that made up the material.

The CDR3 covers 15 residues. Unmatched junction bases numbered 5, after V lost 2 bases and J lost 7 bases. CDR1 SEHNR and CDR2 FQNEAQ come from the germline V gene (reference sequence). Some clones are missing from TCRdb's copy, which holds only in-frame ones; the method was immunoSEQ multiplex PCR. The sample records about 45,000 clones, over 70% being singletons. The chain has TRBV7-9 and TRBJ1-6; 7 nucleotides line up with TRBD1. The source material was peripheral blood. The TCR originated in a man in his 70s with acute or convalescent COVID-19. CDR3 nucleotide sequence: TGTGCCAGCAGCTTACTTCGACAGGGCAATTCACCCCTCCACTTT. Encoded protein: CASSLLRQGNSPLHF.